This TCR beta chain was recorded in a study of blood T cell repertoires in COVID-19. Germline V CDR1 and CDR2: SEHNR, FQNEAQ (reference sequence). The ends lost 3 bases at V and 8 bases at J; junction bases unmatched: 3. The CDR3 has 12 amino acids. Profiling relied on immunoSEQ multiplex PCR, and the TCRdb table lists in-frame clones only, not all of them. Here the sample spans about 130,000 clones, 81% being singletons. While infection was still active, Seattle patients were enrolled and then followed longitudinally. The V and J genes are TRBV7-9 and TRBJ1-2; 7 nucleotides match TRBD1. What was sequenced was peripheral blood. The sequence was obtained from a man younger than 45 with COVID-19, enrolled during active disease. CDR3 sequence reads: CASSLTGKGYTF. The CDR3 region has the DNA TGTGCCAGCAGCTTGACAGGGAAAGGCTACACCTTC.